The following is a T cell receptor (beta chain) sequence with its context. Antigen specificity is unknown. The sample originates from a study of lymphopenia after photon versus proton radiotherapy. General study points: Authors raise, but do not show, better survival with proton therapy.

The junction had 8 bases not matched to a gene; V was cut back by 7 bases and J by 5 bases. There are 13 residues in the CDR3. Germline-derived CDR1 and CDR2 are SGHDT and YYEEEE. This table comes from immunoSEQ multiplex PCR, and its TCRdb copy is limited to in-frame clones, with some not included. Of about 68,000 clones listed, approximately 91% are singletons. The sequence came from a woman in her 70s with pancreatic cancer. The chain recombines TRBV5-6 with TRBJ1-2; 7 nucleotides line up with TRBD1. The sequencing used peripheral blood, collected from a patient treated with photon-based radiotherapy. The CDR3 protein is CASGRDSRYGYTF. For the CDR3, the DNA is TGTGCCAGCGGACGGGACAGCCGTTATGGCTACACCTTC.